This T cell receptor beta chain was captured by sequencing in a study of blood T cell repertoires in COVID-19. Some clones are missing from TCRdb's copy, which holds only in-frame ones; the method was immunoSEQ multiplex PCR. Of 150,000 to 200,000 clones in the sample, roughly 80% were seen once. Per the germline V gene, CDR1 is SGHRS and CDR2 is YFSETQ. The CDR3 extends over 14 amino acids. Between the trimmed V and J ends, which lost 4 bases and 2 bases, there was a span of 13 bases. The chain recombines TRBV5-1 with TRBJ2-7; maybe TRBD2 (5 bases). The receptor was derived from a human donor with acute or convalescent COVID-19. The donor label of this sample is uncertain. What was sequenced was peripheral blood. CDR3 bases: TGCGCCAGCAGCGCTCAGGTGGGAGCCTACGAGCAGTACTTC. It yields the protein CASSAQVGAYEQYF.